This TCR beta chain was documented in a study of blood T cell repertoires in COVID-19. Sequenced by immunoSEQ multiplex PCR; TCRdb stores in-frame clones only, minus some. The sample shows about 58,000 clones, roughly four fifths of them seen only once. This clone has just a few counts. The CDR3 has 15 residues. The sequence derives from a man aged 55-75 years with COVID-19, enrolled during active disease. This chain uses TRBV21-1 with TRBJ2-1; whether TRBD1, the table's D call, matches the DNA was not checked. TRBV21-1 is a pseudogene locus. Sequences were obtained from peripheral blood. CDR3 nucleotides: TGTGCCAGCAGCGTAGGCTGGGACACCAGGGGTGAGCAGTTCTTC. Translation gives CASSVGWDTRGEQFF.